This T cell receptor beta chain was sequenced during a study of T cells expressing NK-cell markers. Turning to the study itself: It was sorted CD3+CD56-NKG2C+, CD3+CD56+NKG2C- and CD3+CD56+NKG2C+ T cells that provided the TCR beta repertoires. Sequenced donors, eight in total, included seven who were HCMV-seropositive and one who was seronegative. Study conclusions and caveats: Evidence did not settle whether expanded NKG2C+ T cell clones targeted HCMV.

This CDR3 is built from 13 residues. Turning to this clonotype: As yet, its antigen is unknown.

With UMIs, 5'RACE template switching was used to make TCR beta cDNA. TCRdb re-called the 5' RACE reads; one entry per CDR3 protein, DNA not given. This sample contains tens of thousands of distinct CDR3 sequences. This chain uses TRBV12-3 or TRBV12-4 with TRBJ2-2; with no DNA, the TCRdb D assignment of TRBD1 cannot be verified. This clonotype was obtained from a woman aged 18 to 69 in good health. Source material: blood T cells: a sorted CD56 or NKG2C T cell subset, CD4+ or CD8+ T cells, or bulk PBMC T cells (not recorded which). This CDR3 reads CASCPGGFGELFF.